Listed below are T cell receptor beta chains from one sample, sequenced in a study of T-cell memory formation after mild COVID-19. Via MiXCR, TCRdb re-called the 5' RACE reads, giving one row per CDR3 protein. The table records fewer than 450,000 distinct CDR3 sequences, 24% of them present only once. Sequenced input: PBMCs or a T cell subset sorted from them (not recorded which). All receptors derive from an adult woman who had mild COVID-19 (a few samples of this study predate the infection). Cell type and time point are not known. Each CDR3 is given with its conserved first and last residue. Each record gives: D gene, clone size, V gene, J gene, CDR3 protein, CDR3 DNA. The D gene is left open where the match is weak. Part of the rows lack a size; the others show once, few, many or a class for expanded clones.

d_gene: -
abundance: once
v_gene: TRBV3-1
j_gene: TRBJ2-7
CDR3aa: CASSQTSSYEQYF
CDR3nt: TGTGCCAGCAGCCAGACTAGCTCCTACGAGCAGTACTTC

d_gene: -
abundance: -
v_gene: TRBV7-3
j_gene: TRBJ1-1
CDR3aa: CASSTDPRGEAFF
CDR3nt: TGTGCCAGCAGCACGGACCCACGGGGGGAAGCTTTCTTT

d_gene: -
abundance: many
v_gene: TRBV7-6
j_gene: TRBJ2-2
CDR3aa: CASSLRGGTGELFF
CDR3nt: TGTGCCAGCAGCTTACGGGGAGGCACCGGGGAGCTGTTTTTT

d_gene: -
abundance: many
v_gene: TRBV5-1
j_gene: TRBJ1-4
CDR3aa: CASSLSGRTNEKLFF
CDR3nt: TGCGCCAGCAGCCTCTCGGGAAGAACTAATGAAAAACTGTTTTTT

d_gene: -
abundance: -
v_gene: TRBV7-9
j_gene: TRBJ2-1
CDR3aa: CASSFLPRQPYYNEQFF
CDR3nt: TGTGCCAGCAGCTTCCTACCCCGACAGCCTTACTACAATGAGCAGTTCTTC

d_gene: -
abundance: -
v_gene: TRBV2
j_gene: TRBJ2-3
CDR3aa: CASSWTRTDTQYF
CDR3nt: TGTGCCAGCAGTTGGACCCGCACAGATACGCAGTATTTT

d_gene: TRBD1
abundance: few
v_gene: TRBV7-9
j_gene: TRBJ1-6
CDR3aa: CASSYGQGGSPLHF
CDR3nt: TGTGCCAGCAGCTACGGACAGGGTGGGTCACCCCTCCACTTT

d_gene: -
abundance: few
v_gene: TRBV7-6
j_gene: TRBJ1-1
CDR3aa: CASSSLVRRDSEAFF
CDR3nt: TGTGCCAGCAGCTCCCTCGTCCGGCGGGACTCTGAAGCTTTCTTT

d_gene: -
abundance: once
v_gene: TRBV7-9
j_gene: TRBJ1-1
CDR3aa: CASRLVAPEAFF
CDR3nt: TGTGCCAGCAGATTAGTGGCACCTGAAGCTTTCTTT

d_gene: TRBD2
abundance: -
v_gene: TRBV11-2
j_gene: TRBJ2-3
CDR3aa: CASSLGGLAISTDTQYF
CDR3nt: TGTGCCAGCAGCTTAGGCGGACTAGCGATCAGCACAGATACGCAGTATTTT

d_gene: TRBD2
abundance: few
v_gene: TRBV7-2
j_gene: TRBJ2-2
CDR3aa: CASRPTSGTNTGELFF
CDR3nt: TGTGCCAGCAGGCCCACTAGCGGGACGAACACCGGGGAGCTGTTTTTT